This TCR beta chain was retrieved from a study of blood T cell repertoires in COVID-19. Study context: Acute and convalescent COVID-19 samples came from the United States, Italy and Spain. T cells, B-cell-depleted T cells, or PBMCs provided the cDNA or gDNA that served as material.

The recovered donors of Cohort 3 showed two negative PCRs, clearance, or symptom resolution. With regard to this clone: At one boundary the junction diverges from the germline segment, which might be a read error.

Per the original methods: How many nucleated cells were present was estimated from reference gene primer amplification. Measured with immunoSEQ multiplex PCR; TCRdb has only the in-frame clones, and not every one. Clonal size and the V and J genes are those of that table, whereas D and trimming came from the DNA. The sample consists of roughly 400,000 clones, around nine tenths of them appearing once. The source is a woman under 40 who had recovered from COVID-19. The source material was PBMCs or T cells enriched from blood (not recorded which).

DNA of the CDR3: TGCAGCGCTAGCCTCTCAGCGGAGCAGTTCTTC. It yields the protein CSASLSAEQFF. The chain carries TRBV20-1 and TRBJ2-1; TRBD2 might be the D (5 bases). The CDR3 length is 11 residues. Germline CDR1 reads DFQATT; CDR2 reads SNEGSKA (reference sequence).